A selection of T cell receptor beta chains follows, all from one sample in a study of T cell repertoires in cytomegalovirus infection. MiXCR, run by TCRdb on the reads, gives a single entry per CDR3 protein. The top ten clones hold approximately 30% of a sample with approximately 190,000 distinct CDR3 sequences, over 25% of them seen once. Sequencing input: PBMCs. These receptors came from a human donor in good health (CMV status not recorded). Some clones in this sample may be carry-over from other donors' samples. Both conserved end residues are part of each CDR3. A D gene is named only where the DNA matches it firmly. Clone size is not always given. Where it is, it says once, few, many or a class for expanded clones.

V: TRBV7-2; size: once; D: .; J: TRBJ1-4; DNA: TGTGCCAGCAGCTCAAGGGTTGGGGGTGAAAATGAAAAACTGTTTTTT; CDR3: CASSSRVGGENEKLFF
V: TRBV5-1; size: .; D: .; J: TRBJ2-1; DNA: TGCGCCAGCAGCTTGGGACAGAATGAGCAGTTCTTC; CDR3: CASSLGQNEQFF
V: TRBV19; size: .; D: .; J: TRBJ1-1; DNA: TGTGCCAGTAGTATCACGGGGAATGCTGAAGCTTTCTTT; CDR3: CASSITGNAEAFF
V: TRBV5-5; size: .; D: .; J: TRBJ1-4; DNA: TGTGCCAGCAGCCTATCAGGGGCGGTGAATGAAAAACTGTTTTTT; CDR3: CASSLSGAVNEKLFF
V: TRBV7-4; size: .; D: TRBD1; J: TRBJ1-2; DNA: TGTGCCAGCAGCTTAGGGGACAGGGTATCCCTCGGCTACACCTTC; CDR3: CASSLGDRVSLGYTF
V: TRBV7-7; size: .; D: .; J: TRBJ1-5; DNA: TGTGCTAGCAGCTTAGAATACGGTCAGCCCCAGCATTTT; CDR3: CASSLEYGQPQHF
V: TRBV11-3; size: .; D: TRBD2; J: TRBJ2-5; DNA: TGTGCCAGCAGCAGACTAGCCCAAGAGACCCAGTACTTC; CDR3: CASSRLAQETQYF
V: TRBV11-2; size: .; D: .; J: TRBJ2-7; DNA: TGTGCCAGCAGCTTAGGACCGAACGCCGAGCAGTACTTC; CDR3: CASSLGPNAEQYF
V: TRBV7-2; size: many; D: TRBD1; J: TRBJ1-2; DNA: TGTGCCAGCAGCCCTCGGACAGGGTTAAGCTATGGCTACACCTTC; CDR3: CASSPRTGLSYGYTF
V: TRBV7-2; size: many; D: TRBD2; J: TRBJ2-5; DNA: TGTGCCAGCAATCTAGCGGGGGGACCCGAGACCCAGTACTTC; CDR3: CASNLAGGPETQYF
V: TRBV6-6; size: .; D: .; J: TRBJ2-3; DNA: TGTGCCAGCACCCACAGAGAGTACACAGATACGCAGTATTTT; CDR3: CASTHREYTDTQYF
V: TRBV7-2; size: many; D: .; J: TRBJ1-6; DNA: TGTGCCAGCAGCTCCGACAGGAATTCACCCCTCCACTTT; CDR3: CASSSDRNSPLHF
V: TRBV10-3; size: .; D: .; J: TRBJ1-6; DNA: TGTGCCATCAGCCGAGCTGTTGAGGGCTCCTATAATTCACCCCTCCACTTT; CDR3: CAISRAVEGSYNSPLHF
V: TRBV2; size: .; D: .; J: TRBJ1-5; DNA: TGTGCCAGCAGTGTAGGACAGTCGGGGCAGCCCCAGCATTTT; CDR3: CASSVGQSGQPQHF
V: TRBV4-3; size: few; D: TRBD1; J: TRBJ1-1; DNA: TGCGCCAGCAGAGAGGACAGGGGGGCCACTGAAGCTTTCTTT; CDR3: CASREDRGATEAFF
V: TRBV29-1; size: .; D: .; J: TRBJ2-2; DNA: TGCAGCGTTGAGTGGGACGGTTCGGCAGGTTTGAGTCCCGGGGAGCTGTTTTTT; CDR3: CSVEWDGSAGLSPGELFF
V: TRBV12-3/TRBV12-4; size: .; D: TRBD2; J: TRBJ2-5; DNA: TGTGCCAGCAGTTTTCGGCCTAGCGGGGTTGAGACCCAGTACTTC; CDR3: CASSFRPSGVETQYF
V: TRBV20-1; size: few; D: .; J: TRBJ1-1; DNA: TGCAGTGCTAGAGATCTTAAATCGGGGAGAAAATCCACTGAAGCTTTCTTT; CDR3: CSARDLKSGRKSTEAFF
V: TRBV10-2; size: .; D: .; J: TRBJ2-7; DNA: TGCGCCAGCAGGTTGACAGCAGCCTACGAGCAGTACTTC; CDR3: CASRLTAAYEQYF
V: TRBV12-5; size: .; D: .; J: TRBJ1-1; DNA: TGTGCTAGTGGTTTAGATATGAACACTGAAGCTTTCTTT; CDR3: CASGLDMNTEAFF
V: TRBV5-1; size: .; D: .; J: TRBJ2-3; DNA: TGCGCCAGCAGCCAGGACCCCGGGGGCACAGATACGCAGTATTTT; CDR3: CASSQDPGGTDTQYF
V: TRBV7-9; size: .; D: .; J: TRBJ2-7; DNA: TGTGCCAGCAGCTTAGGGAAGGTAACGGCCTACGAGCAGTACTTC; CDR3: CASSLGKVTAYEQYF
V: TRBV7-3; size: .; D: .; J: TRBJ2-5; DNA: TGTGCCAGCAGCTACTCGACTAGTCCGCAAGAGACCCAGTACTTC; CDR3: CASSYSTSPQETQYF
V: TRBV2; size: .; D: .; J: TRBJ1-1; DNA: TGTGCCAGCAAACTGGCCTACGGTGGCACTGAAGCTTTATTT; CDR3: CASKLAYGGTEALF
V: TRBV19; size: .; D: .; J: TRBJ1-1; DNA: TGTGCCAGTAGTATTCTGGGCCCGGGGGACACTGAAGCTTTCTTT; CDR3: CASSILGPGDTEAFF
V: TRBV7-8; size: .; D: .; J: TRBJ2-7; DNA: TGTGCCAGCAGCTTAGCTGGGTCGGAGGTTCCCTACGAGCAGTACTTC; CDR3: CASSLAGSEVPYEQYF
V: TRBV19; size: .; D: TRBD1; J: TRBJ1-4; DNA: TGTGCCAGTACGAGACAGGGTTTTGAAAAACTGTTTTTT; CDR3: CASTRQGFEKLFF